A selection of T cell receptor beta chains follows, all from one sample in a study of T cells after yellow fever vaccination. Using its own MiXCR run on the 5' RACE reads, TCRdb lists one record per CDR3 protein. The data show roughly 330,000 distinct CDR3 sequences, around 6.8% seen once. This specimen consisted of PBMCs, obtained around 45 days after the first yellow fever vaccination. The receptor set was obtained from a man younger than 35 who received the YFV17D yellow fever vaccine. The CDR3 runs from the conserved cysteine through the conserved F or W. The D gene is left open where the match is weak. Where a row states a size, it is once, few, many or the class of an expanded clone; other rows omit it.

TGTGCCAGCAGCTTAGTGAGCGGAGCGAACACCGGGGAGCTGTTTTTT | CASSLVSGANTGELFF | TRBV7-2 | NA | TRBJ2-2 | NA
TGTGCCAGCAGTGAAGAGGGTAGTCATAATTCACCCCTCCACTTT | CASSEEGSHNSPLHF | TRBV2 | NA | TRBJ1-6 | few
TGTGCCAGCAGCTTAATGTACGGAACACAAGATACGCAGTATTTT | CASSLMYGTQDTQYF | TRBV7-3 | NA | TRBJ2-3 | NA
TGTGCCAGCAGCTCCCCTTTAGCGGGGGGCGCAGATACGCAGTATTTT | CASSSPLAGGADTQYF | TRBV13 | TRBD2 | TRBJ2-3 | NA
TGTGCCAGCAGCTTATTTCGTGAGACTGAAGCTTTCTTT | CASSLFRETEAFF | TRBV7-2 | NA | TRBJ1-1 | few
TGCAGCGTGGGGGGACAGGGGATTGGAAATGAGCAGTTCTTC | CSVGGQGIGNEQFF | TRBV29-1 | TRBD1 | TRBJ2-1 | many
TGTGCCAGCAGCCCATATGCGGGCGAGCAGTACTTC | CASSPYAGEQYF | TRBV7-2 | NA | TRBJ2-7 | few
TGTGCCAGCAGCTTCGAGACAGGCAATTCACCCCTCCACTTT | CASSFETGNSPLHF | TRBV11-1 | NA | TRBJ1-6 | NA
TGTGCCAGCAGCCACTCGGGTGAGGACTACAATGAGCAGTTCTTC | CASSHSGEDYNEQFF | TRBV3-1 | NA | TRBJ2-1 | few
TGCGCCAGCAGCCAAGCCGCGGGCCCTTGGGGCTACACCTTC | CASSQAAGPWGYTF | TRBV4-3 | NA | TRBJ1-2 | few
TGCGCCAGCAGCTTGGTGGGCAGGCCGTCCTACAATGAGCAGTTCTTC | CASSLVGRPSYNEQFF | TRBV5-1 | NA | TRBJ2-1 | few
TGTGCCAGCCGGGAAGAAAGTAATGAGCAGTTCTTC | CASREESNEQFF | TRBV2 | NA | TRBJ2-1 | few
TGTGCCAGTAGTTTGACAGAGAACACCGGGGAGCTGTTTTTT | CASSLTENTGELFF | TRBV19 | NA | TRBJ2-2 | many
TGTGCCAGCAGCTTGGATCCTAGCGGTAGCTCCTACGAGCAGTACTTC | CASSLDPSGSSYEQYF | TRBV7-6 | TRBD2 | TRBJ2-7 | NA
TGTGCCAGCAGCCCCCAGCGGGGGGGACTAGCCCTAATCTACAATGAGCAGTTCTTC | CASSPQRGGLALIYNEQFF | TRBV5-6 | TRBD2 | TRBJ2-1 | few
TGTGCCAGCAGTTTCCCTTCACAAGCTTTCTTT | CASSFPSQAFF | TRBV6-2/TRBV6-3 | NA | TRBJ1-1 | few
TGTGCCAGCAGTCCCCGGCAGGGGGCGGACGAGCAGTACTTC | CASSPRQGADEQYF | TRBV27 | TRBD1 | TRBJ2-7 | many
TGCGCCAGCAGCCCGGACCAAAACACCGGGGAGCTGTTTTTT | CASSPDQNTGELFF | TRBV5-1 | NA | TRBJ2-2 | many
TGTGCCAGTATTCGGAGCAGGGGCAACTATGGCTACACCTTC | CASIRSRGNYGYTF | TRBV19 | NA | TRBJ1-2 | NA
TGTGCCAGCAGACGCGGACCCGATACCGGGGAGCTGTTTTTT | CASRRGPDTGELFF | TRBV6-1 | NA | TRBJ2-2 | few
TGTGCCAGCTCAGCCGACAGAAGTTTTTCGGAGACCCAGTACTTC | CASSADRSFSETQYF | TRBV18 | NA | TRBJ2-5 | NA
TGCGCCAGCAGCCGCGATAGCGGGGGGTTCACCGGGGAGCTGTTTTTT | CASSRDSGGFTGELFF | TRBV5-1 | TRBD2 | TRBJ2-2 | NA
TGCGCCAGCAGCTTGGTTTCTAACGTACACGAAAAACTGTTTTTT | CASSLVSNVHEKLFF | TRBV5-1 | NA | TRBJ1-4 | few
TGTGCCAGCTCGTACGAGGGGATCGATACGCAGTATTTT | CASSYEGIDTQYF | TRBV18 | NA | TRBJ2-3 | NA
TGTGCCAGCAGTGACTCGAACCCCGGGGGCAATCAGCCCCAGCATTTT | CASSDSNPGGNQPQHF | TRBV6-4 | NA | TRBJ1-5 | NA
TGTGCCAGCAGCCCATCCTACAATGAGCAGTTCTTC | CASSPSYNEQFF | TRBV7-6 | NA | TRBJ2-1 | NA
TGTGCCAGTAGTCGCTCACAGGGAGGGGCACTGTACGAGCAGTACTTC | CASSRSQGGALYEQYF | TRBV19 | NA | TRBJ2-7 | NA
TGTGCCATCAGGTTGACAGGGGAGGGCGACTACACCTTC | CAIRLTGEGDYTF | TRBV10-3 | TRBD1 | TRBJ1-2 | NA
TGTGCCAGCAGTCAGTCTAGCGGCCAAGAGACCCAGTACTTC | CASSQSSGQETQYF | TRBV6-5 | TRBD2 | TRBJ2-5 | many
TGCAGCGTTGACGGGACAGGGGGTTACAATGAGCAGTTCTTC | CSVDGTGGYNEQFF | TRBV29-1 | TRBD1 | TRBJ2-1 | few
TGCAGTGCTAGCCGTCTAGCGGGGGCTTCGAACACCGGGGAGCTGTTTTTT | CSASRLAGASNTGELFF | TRBV20-1 | TRBD2 | TRBJ2-2 | few
TGCGCCAGCAGCCAAGGGTCCGGTTCACCCCTCCACTTT | CASSQGSGSPLHF | TRBV4-1 | NA | TRBJ1-6 | few
TGTGCCAGCAGTGAAGTCAACCTCTACGAGCAGTACTTC | CASSEVNLYEQYF | TRBV6-1 | NA | TRBJ2-7 | many
TGTGCCAGCAGGACCATCCCATTCCCTTCTTACAATGAGCAGTTCTTC | CASRTIPFPSYNEQFF | TRBV7-8 | NA | TRBJ2-1 | NA
TGTGCCAGCGTGGGACAGGAATCTTCAGATACGCAGTATTTT | CASVGQESSDTQYF | TRBV12-3/TRBV12-4 | TRBD1 | TRBJ2-3 | few
TGTGCCAGCAGTTACGTAGGGGCTGGAAACACCATATATTTT | CASSYVGAGNTIYF | TRBV6-5 | NA | TRBJ1-3 | few
TGTGCCAGCAGTCAGGGACTAGAGATTGAGCAGTTCTTC | CASSQGLEIEQFF | TRBV6-2/TRBV6-3 | TRBD2 | TRBJ2-1 | NA
TGTGCCAGCAGCTTGGAAGGGACAGGGTTGTCAGATACGCAGTATTTT | CASSLEGTGLSDTQYF | TRBV5-4 | TRBD1 | TRBJ2-3 | few
TGCGCCAGCAGCCAATATATGGCAGGGGGCACCGGGGAGCTGTTTTTT | CASSQYMAGGTGELFF | TRBV4-3 | TRBD1 | TRBJ2-2 | NA
TGTGCCAGCAGCCCTTCAACTGACACCATCAGTGTCTACGAGCAGTACTTC | CASSPSTDTISVYEQYF | TRBV7-3 | NA | TRBJ2-7 | NA
TGTGCCAGCAGCCAAAGGGGTGGCTACACCTTC | CASSQRGGYTF | TRBV3-1 | NA | TRBJ1-2 | many
TGTGCCAGCAGTGGAGGGGGCAGTTTCTTGTACAATGAGCAGTTCTTC | CASSGGGSFLYNEQFF | TRBV6-1 | TRBD1 | TRBJ2-1 | NA
TGTGCCAGCAGCTTGATGCGCGGGAGAGGGCTTAACTCTGGAAACACCATATATTTT | CASSLMRGRGLNSGNTIYF | TRBV12-3/TRBV12-4 | NA | TRBJ1-3 | few
TGCGCCAGCAGCCGATCAAGCGGGAGGAGAACCGGGGAGCTGTTTTTT | CASSRSSGRRTGELFF | TRBV4-3 | TRBD2 | TRBJ2-2 | few
TGTGCCAGCAGTGTTCCGCTAGCGGGGGGCACAGATACGCAGTATTTT | CASSVPLAGGTDTQYF | TRBV2 | TRBD2 | TRBJ2-3 | few
TGTGCCAGCAGTTGGGCGACTCCGCCGAGAGACAATGAGCAGTTCTTC | CASSWATPPRDNEQFF | TRBV6-5 | NA | TRBJ2-1 | few
TGTGCCAGCAGCCAAGATCCAGGGCCCGGGGAGCTGTTTTTT | CASSQDPGPGELFF | TRBV4-2 | NA | TRBJ2-2 | few
TGCGCCAGCAGCCAAGAAGGGGGGAGGGTCTACGAGCAGTACTTC | CASSQEGGRVYEQYF | TRBV4-3 | NA | TRBJ2-7 | NA
TGTGCCACACGGGGGGGCTGGAAGGAGACCCAGTACTTC | CATRGGWKETQYF | TRBV2 | TRBD2 | TRBJ2-5 | few
TGCAGTGCTCCCCGGACAGGACGTAACACTGAAGCTTTCTTT | CSAPRTGRNTEAFF | TRBV20-1 | TRBD1 | TRBJ1-1 | many
TGCAGTGCAGTCCCTGATTCCAGCGGGGGGACCGGGGAGCTGTTTTTT | CSAVPDSSGGTGELFF | TRBV20-1 | TRBD2 | TRBJ2-2 | NA
TGTGCCACCAGCATTAGGAAAACAGACACCGGGGAGCTGTTTTTT | CATSIRKTDTGELFF | TRBV15 | NA | TRBJ2-2 | few